A selection of T cell receptor beta chains follows, all from one sample in a study of shared clonotypes between healthy human individuals. Measured with immunoSEQ multiplex PCR; TCRdb has only the in-frame clones, and not every one. The sample contains about 2.4 million clones, approximately 93% of which appear only once. The material sequenced was naive CD4+ T cells from PBMCs. Receptors originate from a man aged 18 to 30 in good health. Some clones in this sample may be carry-over from other donors' samples. The CDR3 runs from the conserved cysteine through the conserved F or W. Fields, in order: J gene, D gene, V gene, clone size, CDR3 protein, CDR3 DNA. The D gene is left open where the match is weak. For some rows the clone size is stated as once, few or many, or as a class when expanded; others skip it.

TRBJ2-7,.,TRBV7-6,.,CASSLAGNYEQYF,TGTGCCAGCAGCTTAGCAGGGAACTACGAGCAGTACTTC
TRBJ2-7,TRBD1,TRBV6-1,.,CASRVTGSEQYF,TGTGCCAGCAGGGTGACAGGGTCCGAGCAGTACTTC
TRBJ1-3,TRBD1,TRBV29-1,.,CSVEKDRSGNTIYF,TGCAGCGTTGAAAAGGACAGGAGTGGAAACACCATATATTTT
TRBJ2-7,TRBD1,TRBV19,.,CASSRQGASGEQYF,TGTGCCAGTAGCCGACAGGGAGCCTCGGGCGAGCAGTACTTC
TRBJ2-5,.,TRBV5-1,.,CASSFGGSQETQYF,TGCGCCAGCAGCTTTGGAGGGTCTCAGGAGACCCAGTACTTC
TRBJ2-3,TRBD2,TRBV4-1,.,CASSLTGTSPDTQYF,TGCGCCAGCAGCCTAACCGGGACTAGCCCAGATACGCAGTATTTT
TRBJ2-2,TRBD1,TRBV23-1,.,CASSQLSGGDYFSTGELFF,TGCGCCAGCAGTCAGCTCTCAGGGGGCGATTATTTTTCCACCGGGGAGCTGTTTTTT
TRBJ2-7,.,TRBV30,.,CAWKLAGSTYEQYF,TGTGCCTGGAAGCTTGCGGGATCAACCTACGAGCAGTACTTC
TRBJ2-1,.,TRBV7-2,.,CASSPHSATYNEQFF,TGTGCCAGCAGCCCCCACTCCGCTACCTACAATGAGCAGTTCTTC
TRBJ1-2,.,TRBV28,once,CASRPLMFSPYGYTF,TGTGCCAGCAGACCGCTAATGTTTTCCCCCTATGGCTACACCTTC
TRBJ2-1,TRBD2,TRBV28,once,CASSSPGLAPSAEQFF,TGTGCCAGCAGTTCACCGGGACTAGCCCCTTCTGCTGAGCAGTTCTTC
TRBJ1-5,.,TRBV7-2,.,CASSLMGATVSNQPQHF,TGTGCCAGCAGCCTGATGGGGGCGACCGTTAGCAATCAGCCCCAGCATTTT
TRBJ2-3,TRBD1,TRBV25-1,.,CASSVTGGPDTQYF,TGTGCCAGCAGTGTGACAGGGGGGCCAGATACGCAGTATTTT
TRBJ2-5,.,TRBV7-3,.,CASSPGGAQETQYF,TGTGCCAGCAGCCCGGGCGGGGCCCAAGAGACCCAGTACTTC
TRBJ1-2,.,TRBV30,.,CAWNPGPRESYGYTF,TGTGCCTGGAACCCCGGCCCTCGAGAGAGCTATGGCTACACCTTC
TRBJ1-1,TRBD1,TRBV19,.,CASNHRGTEAFF,TGTGCCAGTAATCACAGGGGGACTGAAGCTTTCTTT
TRBJ1-1,TRBD1,TRBV5-1,.,CASSRTGTGGQTFF,TGCGCCAGCAGTCGAACCGGGACAGGGGGCCAAACTTTCTTT